These T cell receptor beta chains were read from a single sample in a study of vaccination effects on CD4 cells after COVID-19. Their antigens are not known. Assay used: immunoSEQ multiplex PCR; TCRdb lists only in-frame clones, some missing. The table lists around 40,000 clones, 72% of them singletons. The sample here was CD4+ T cells from PBMCs cultured without peptide, taken after COVID-19 vaccination. These receptors were taken from a human donor who received a COVID-19 vaccine. CDR3s include the opening cysteine and the closing phenylalanine or tryptophan. Fields, in order: V gene, clone size, D gene, J gene, CDR3 protein, CDR3 DNA. The D gene is left open where the match is weak. Size is omitted from some rows. Given values are once, few, many or a class for expanded clones.

v_gene: TRBV18; abundance: -; d_gene: -; j_gene: TRBJ1-5; CDR3aa: CASSSKSGSNQPQHF; CDR3nt: TGTGCCAGCTCCTCAAAGTCGGGCAGCAATCAGCCCCAGCATTTT
v_gene: TRBV19; abundance: few; d_gene: TRBD2; j_gene: TRBJ2-4; CDR3aa: CASSGLADNKNIQYF; CDR3nt: TGTGCCAGTAGTGGGCTAGCGGATAACAAAAACATTCAGTACTTC
v_gene: TRBV2; abundance: -; d_gene: TRBD1; j_gene: TRBJ1-5; CDR3aa: CASSTRDRSARPQHF; CDR3nt: TGTGCCAGCAGCACTCGGGACAGGTCGGCTCGGCCCCAGCATTTT
v_gene: TRBV5-1; abundance: -; d_gene: -; j_gene: TRBJ1-5; CDR3aa: CASSSQGGGNQPQHF; CDR3nt: TGCGCCAGCAGCAGCCAGGGAGGGGGCAATCAGCCCCAGCATTTT
v_gene: TRBV29-1; abundance: -; d_gene: -; j_gene: TRBJ2-1; CDR3aa: CSVGQINEQFF; CDR3nt: TGCAGCGTGGGTCAGATCAATGAGCAGTTCTTC
v_gene: TRBV5-1; abundance: -; d_gene: -; j_gene: TRBJ1-4; CDR3aa: CASSPSGMGNEKLFF; CDR3nt: TGCGCCAGCAGCCCCTCAGGGATGGGTAATGAAAAACTGTTTTTT
v_gene: TRBV7-6; abundance: -; d_gene: TRBD2; j_gene: TRBJ2-5; CDR3aa: CASSSSSGQETQYF; CDR3nt: TGTGCCAGCAGCTCATCTAGCGGCCAAGAGACCCAGTACTTC
v_gene: TRBV5-1; abundance: -; d_gene: -; j_gene: TRBJ1-1; CDR3aa: CASSLEPQLLNTEAFF; CDR3nt: TGCGCCAGCAGCTTGGAGCCCCAGCTATTGAACACTGAAGCTTTCTTT
v_gene: TRBV5-4; abundance: -; d_gene: TRBD2; j_gene: TRBJ2-7; CDR3aa: CASSLAGTRGGEQYF; CDR3nt: TGTGCCAGCAGCTTGGCCGGGACTCGGGGGGGCGAGCAGTACTTC
v_gene: TRBV23-1; abundance: -; d_gene: -; j_gene: TRBJ2-7; CDR3aa: CATKGTSLRYEQYF; CDR3nt: TGCGCCACCAAGGGGACTTCGCTACGCTACGAGCAGTACTTC
v_gene: TRBV20-1; abundance: -; d_gene: -; j_gene: TRBJ1-3; CDR3aa: CSASPGGNTIYF; CDR3nt: TGCAGTGCTAGTCCAGGTGGAAACACCATATATTTT
v_gene: TRBV3-1/TRBV3-2; abundance: -; d_gene: -; j_gene: TRBJ1-1; CDR3aa: CASSPDLNTEAFF; CDR3nt: TGTGCCAGCAGCCCGGACTTAAACACTGAAGCTTTCTTT
v_gene: TRBV19; abundance: -; d_gene: -; j_gene: TRBJ1-2; CDR3aa: CASSRQDRTNYGYTF; CDR3nt: TGTGCCAGTAGTAGGCAGGACAGAACTAACTATGGCTACACCTTC
v_gene: TRBV1; abundance: -; d_gene: -; j_gene: TRBJ1-2; CDR3aa: CTSSTSREVLHGYTF; CDR3nt: TGCACCAGCAGCACCTCAAGGGAGGTTCTGCATGGCTACACCTTC
v_gene: TRBV19; abundance: -; d_gene: TRBD2; j_gene: TRBJ2-2; CDR3aa: CASSAPSGRAYGELFF; CDR3nt: TGTGCCAGTAGTGCCCCTAGCGGGAGGGCTTACGGGGAGCTGTTTTTT
v_gene: TRBV3-1/TRBV3-2; abundance: -; d_gene: -; j_gene: TRBJ2-7; CDR3aa: CASSENTGEQYF; CDR3nt: TGTGCCAGCAGCGAGAACACGGGGGAGCAGTACTTC
v_gene: TRBV6-1; abundance: -; d_gene: -; j_gene: TRBJ2-3; CDR3aa: CASSEALWGTTDTQYF; CDR3nt: TGTGCCAGCAGTGAAGCGCTTTGGGGCACCACAGATACGCAGTATTTT
v_gene: TRBV7-8; abundance: few; d_gene: TRBD1; j_gene: TRBJ1-5; CDR3aa: CASSSTPGQRNQPQHF; CDR3nt: TGTGCCAGCAGCTCGACACCGGGACAGCGCAATCAGCCCCAGCATTTT
v_gene: TRBV4-2; abundance: -; d_gene: TRBD2; j_gene: TRBJ2-2; CDR3aa: CASSQVGTSGRNTGELFF; CDR3nt: TGTGCCAGCAGCCAAGTAGGGACTAGCGGGAGGAACACCGGGGAGCTGTTTTTT
v_gene: TRBV5-1; abundance: once; d_gene: -; j_gene: TRBJ2-5; CDR3aa: CASSLGENPGETQYF; CDR3nt: TGCGCCAGCAGCTTGGGGGAAAATCCCGGTGAGACCCAGTACTTC
v_gene: TRBV19; abundance: -; d_gene: -; j_gene: TRBJ1-2; CDR3aa: CASRPIGNYGYTF; CDR3nt: TGTGCCAGTCGCCCCATAGGGAACTATGGCTACACCTTC
v_gene: TRBV5-4; abundance: -; d_gene: -; j_gene: TRBJ2-7; CDR3aa: CASSLVPRYEQYF; CDR3nt: TGTGCCAGCAGCTTGGTACCCCGCTACGAGCAGTACTTC
v_gene: TRBV6-6; abundance: -; d_gene: -; j_gene: TRBJ1-2; CDR3aa: CASSDAGANYGYTF; CDR3nt: TGTGCCAGCAGCGACGCAGGGGCCAACTATGGCTACACCTTC
v_gene: TRBV18; abundance: -; d_gene: -; j_gene: TRBJ1-4; CDR3aa: CASSPQGINEKLFF; CDR3nt: TGTGCCAGCTCACCACAGGGGATTAATGAAAAACTGTTTTTT
v_gene: TRBV9; abundance: -; d_gene: TRBD2; j_gene: TRBJ2-7; CDR3aa: CASSPWREGREQYF; CDR3nt: TGTGCCAGCAGCCCCTGGCGGGAGGGCCGTGAGCAGTACTTC
v_gene: TRBV5-1; abundance: -; d_gene: -; j_gene: TRBJ2-4; CDR3aa: CASSLAGSLAGIQYF; CDR3nt: TGCGCCAGCAGCTTGGCCGGGAGCCTAGCAGGCATTCAGTACTTC
v_gene: TRBV27; abundance: -; d_gene: TRBD2; j_gene: TRBJ2-1; CDR3aa: CASSFPGLAGGNNEQFF; CDR3nt: TGTGCCAGCAGTTTCCCGGGACTAGCGGGGGGGAACAATGAGCAGTTCTTC
v_gene: TRBV4-1; abundance: -; d_gene: -; j_gene: TRBJ1-2; CDR3aa: CASSQDGTGPSGYTF; CDR3nt: TGCGCCAGCAGCCAAGACGGTACAGGGCCGTCTGGCTACACCTTC
v_gene: TRBV4-1; abundance: -; d_gene: TRBD2; j_gene: TRBJ2-7; CDR3aa: CASSQPTSGVSYEQYF; CDR3nt: TGCGCCAGCAGCCAACCGACTAGCGGGGTTTCCTACGAGCAGTACTTC
v_gene: TRBV5-4; abundance: few; d_gene: -; j_gene: TRBJ1-3; CDR3aa: CASSLAGEGTGNTIYF; CDR3nt: TGTGCCAGCAGCTTGGCTGGGGAAGGTACTGGAAACACCATATATTTT
v_gene: TRBV30; abundance: -; d_gene: -; j_gene: TRBJ1-2; CDR3aa: CAWSESGIVGYTF; CDR3nt: TGTGCCTGGAGCGAGTCAGGGATCGTTGGCTACACCTTC
v_gene: TRBV10-3; abundance: -; d_gene: TRBD1; j_gene: TRBJ2-1; CDR3aa: CAIRGQEAYNEQFF; CDR3nt: TGTGCCATCAGGGGACAGGAGGCCTACAATGAGCAGTTCTTC
v_gene: TRBV6-5; abundance: -; d_gene: TRBD1; j_gene: TRBJ1-2; CDR3aa: CASSYSRTGGGYGYTF; CDR3nt: TGTGCCAGCAGTTACTCGAGGACAGGGGGTGGCTATGGCTACACCTTC